The 26 T cell receptor beta chains below come from one sample, sequenced in a study of tumor-infiltrating lymphocytes in primary liver carcinoma. A constant-region primer served to make TCR beta cDNA from approximately 490 ng total RNA. ARM-PCR was slightly modified, and three nested multiplex PCR rounds with it gave rise to the TCR beta libraries. For around 9 cycles apiece, the opening two PCR rounds ran with TRBV1-TRBV30 forward primers and a C-beta reverse primer. TCRdb re-called the multiplex PCR reads with MiXCR, one entry per CDR3 protein. The sample contains fewer than 250,000 distinct CDR3 sequences, around four fifths of which appear only once. Co-extracting RNA and DNA was done with roughly 17-34 mg of unsorted bulk tissue as input. Sequencing was performed on tumor tissue from primary liver carcinoma. The receptor set was obtained from a man in his forties with primary liver carcinoma and hepatitis B virus infection.

A remark on this clonotype: Since a much larger clone is just one base distant, this may be a read error. This rearrangement joins TRBV12-3 or TRBV12-4 to TRBJ1-2, with 9 bases identical to TRBD1. The trim removed 3 bases at V and 10 bases at J, leaving 12 bases unmatched. The CDR3 is 15 amino acids. CDR3 residues: CASSLPGQGKRDYTF. The CDR3 DNA reads TGTGCCAGCAGTTTGCCGGGACAGGGAAAGCGTGACTACACCTTC.

For this clonotype: The CDR3 carries no conserved terminal phenylalanine or tryptophan, so it likely arises from a read error. The V and J genes are TRBV28 and TRBJ1-1, with 8 bases fitting TRBD1. The J segment lost 4 bases and the V segment lost 4 bases, leaving 5 bases of the junction unmatched. From germline, CDR1 is MDHEN and CDR2 SYDVKM. The CDR3 consists of 14 residues. The CDR3 loop is CASSSTGGGTEAFY. DNA for the CDR3: TGTGCCAGCAGTTCCACAGGGGGAGGCACTGAAGCTTTCTAT.

By share, this clonotype counts as medium-sized (0.01 to 0.1%). The chain employs TRBV6-1 and TRBJ2-2; no firm D call. The germline V and J ends were trimmed by 2 bases and 1 base, with 5 bases remaining between them. CDR3 length: 14 residues. Germline V gene sequence: CDR1 MNHNS, CDR2 SASEGT. CDR3 sequence (DNA): TGTGCCAGCAGTGAATCAGTGAACACCGGGGAGCTGTTTTTT. Its translation: CASSESVNTGELFF.

This chain connects TRBV19 to TRBJ2-1; 9 bases are a match to TRBD2. The CDR3 loop spans 15 amino acids. Trimming cost V 2 bases and J 9 bases; bases outside gene matches: 8. CDR1 is LNHDA and CDR2 is SQIVND in the germline V gene (reference sequence). Here the CDR3 DNA reads TGTGCCAGTAGTATACTTAGCGGGGGCCTCAGTGAGCAGTTCTTC. This gives the protein CASSILSGGLSEQFF.

Worth noting for this clonotype: Sequence at one end of the junction differs from germline and may be a read error. CDR3 in DNA: TGCAGCGTTGTAGCGGACAGGGGGCGAGCAGAGACCCAGAATTTC. Protein: CSVVADRGRAETQNF. The chain is built from TRBV29-1 and TRBJ2-5; 11 positions match TRBD1. The CDR3 has 15 amino acids. CDR1 and CDR2 (germline): SQVTM, ANQGSEA. Supplemented by reference TRBV29-1 and TRBJ2-5, the full variable domain reads SAVISQKPSRDICQRGTSLTIQCQVDSQVTMMFWYRQQPGQSLTLIATANQGSEATYESGFVIDKFPISRPNLTFSTLTVSNMSPEDSSIYLCSVVADRGRAETQNFGPGTRLLVL.

In the case of this clonotype: At one of its ends the junction is not consistent with the germline gene, which may arise from a read error. The V and J genes are TRBV11-2 and TRBJ2-7, with 9 bases fitting TRBD1. This CDR3 is 15 amino acids long. CDR1 is SGHAT and CDR2 is FQNNGV in the germline V gene. CDR3 DNA: TGTGCCAGCAACTTACGACGGACAGGGGAAAACGAGCATTACTTC. Its translation: CASNLRRTGENEHYF. The full variable domain, its missing parts supplied by reference TRBV11-2 and TRBJ2-7, is EAGVAQSPRYKIIEKRQSVAFWCNPISGHATLYWYQQILGQGPKLLIQFQNNGVVDDSQLPKDRFSAERLKGVDSTLKIQPAKLEDSAVYLCASNLRRTGENEHYFGPGTRLTVT.

In regard to this clonotype: The germline gene is not matched at one end of the junction; a read error may be the cause. Here the CDR3 DNA reads TGCAGCGTTGAAGGGGACAGTGGGAACTGTGACTACACATTC. Amino acid sequence: CSVEGDSGNCDYTF. The chain is built from TRBV29-1 and TRBJ1-2; 7 bases fit TRBD1. CDR3 size: 14 residues. Germline-derived CDR1 and CDR2 are SQVTM and ANQGSEA.

The chain carries TRBV24-1 and TRBJ2-5; possibly TRBD2 for D (5 bases). The V gene's germline CDR1 is KGHDR and CDR2 SFDVKD. The CDR3 contains 15 residues. The germline V and J ends were trimmed by 9 bases and 2 bases, with 18 bases remaining between them. In DNA, the CDR3 is TGTGCCACCGAGAGGGAACTGGGGAATCAAGAGACCCAGTACTTC. Residues: CATERELGNQETQYF.

This clonotype has just one count. One end of the junction varies from germline; a read error may be responsible. This chain links TRBV29-1 with TRBJ2-1; possible D gene TRBD2, 6 bases. CDR3 length equals 17 residues. Germline CDR1 SQVTM, CDR2 ANQGSEA. The CDR3 loop is CSVEGRGLTEIHNKQIF. The DNA of the CDR3 is TGCAGCGTTGAAGGGAGGGGCCTAACGGAGATCCACAATAAGCAGATCTTC.

This clonotype was detected once. This chain joins TRBV28 and TRBJ2-2, with a tentative D call TRBD2 (7 bases). V was shortened by 4 bases and J by 2 bases, with 17 bases between the two germline ends. The CDR3 is 17 residues long. The germline gives CDR1 MDHEN, CDR2 SYDVKM. CDR3 sequence reads: CASSSLRGRVNTGELFF. As DNA, the CDR3 is TGTGCCAGCAGTTCTCTAAGGGGGAGGGTTAACACCGGGGAGCTGTTTTTT.

Remarks on this clonotype: This CDR3 is missing its conserved last phenylalanine or tryptophan, likely due to a read error. V is TRBV29-1 and J is TRBJ2-1; TRBD2 matches at 10 bases. CDR1 and CDR2 (germline): SQVTM, ANQGSEA. The length of the CDR3 is 14 residues. Trimming removed 6 bases from V and 13 bases from J; junction bases left unmatched: 15. CDR3 loop: CSVGAGGPRREQFL. CDR3 in DNA: TGCAGCGTCGGAGCGGGAGGGCCGCGGCGTGAACAGTTCCTC.

As concerns this clonotype: This may be a read error: a much more frequent sequence differs by one nucleotide. The chain is built from TRBV5-1 and TRBJ2-5, with D perhaps assigned TRBD1 or TRBD2 (7 bases each). Germline V gives CDR1 SGHRS, CDR2 YFSETQ. The CDR3 length is 15 residues. CDR3 residues: CVSSLLARGGETQYF. The CDR3, as DNA: TGCGTCAGCAGCTTGTTAGCCAGGGGGGGAGAGACCCAGTACTTC.

About this clonotype: With a much larger clone just one base away, this may be a read error. The chain is built from TRBV5-1 and TRBJ2-5; D remains unclear. CDR1 SGHRS and CDR2 YFSETQ come from the germline V gene. CDR3 length: 12 amino acids. CDR3 sequence reads: CASRLDRETQYF. CDR3 DNA sequence: TGCGCCAGCAGGTTGGATCGAGAGACCCAGTACTTC.

A remark on this clonotype: At one end the junction does not follow the germline gene, possibly because of a read error. The chain joins TRBV5-1 to TRBJ2-3; unclear D gene. From germline, CDR1 is SGHRS and CDR2 YFSETQ. There are 14 residues in the CDR3. CDR3 in DNA: TGCGCCAGCAACTTGGTACACAACACAGATACGCAGTATTTT. Translating it yields CASNLVHNTDTQYF. Full variable domain (rest looked up from reference TRBV5-1 and TRBJ2-3): KAGVTQTPRYLIKTRGQQVTLSCSPISGHRSVSWYQQTPGQGLQFLFEYFSETQRNKGNFPGRFSGRQFSNSRSEMNVSTLELGDSALYLCASNLVHNTDTQYFGPGTRLTVL.

Comments on this clonotype: A much more abundant neighbour one base away suggests this may be a read error. The rearrangement links TRBV30 to TRBJ2-1; 9 nucleotides line up with TRBD2. The CDR3 has 15 amino acids. Trimming took 1 base from V and 12 from J; bases not matched to a gene: 13. Germline V gives CDR1 GTSNPN, CDR2 SVGIG (reference sequence). DNA of the CDR3: TGTGCCTGGAGTGAAGGGTCTAGCGGGGTAAATAGGCAGTTCTTC. Amino acid sequence: CAWSEGSSGVNRQFF.

This chain connects TRBV6-1 to TRBJ2-7; no firm D call. CDR1 MNHNS and CDR2 SASEGT come from the germline V gene. Deletions cut 0 bases from V and 9 bases from J, with 12 bases between. The CDR3 runs 13 residues. The CDR3 is CASSEAYDFGQYF. In DNA form, the CDR3 reads TGTGCCAGCAGTGAAGCTTACGACTTCGGGCAGTACTTC.

The count of this clonotype is one. This may stem from a read error, because a much larger clone lies one nucleotide away. The V call is TRBV5-1, the J call TRBJ1-1; D is uncertain. The CDR3 runs to 13 residues. Germline CDR1 is SGHRS and CDR2 is YFSETQ. V was cut by 0 bases and J by 12 bases, with 15 bases left in between. CDR3 nucleotide sequence: TGCGCCAGCAGCTTGGAACCGTCGGGTTTGACTTTCTTT. Protein: CASSLEPSGLTFF.

Points on this clonotype: The CDR3 carries no conserved terminal phenylalanine or tryptophan, so it likely arises from a read error. The rearrangement links TRBV11-1 to TRBJ2-6; D remains ambiguous. The V gene lost 8 bases and the J gene lost 3 bases, with 11 bases spanning the gap. The V gene's germline CDR1 is SGHAT and CDR2 FQDESV (reference sequence). The CDR3 is 14 residues long. The CDR3 DNA reads as TGTGCCAGCGGCTGGAACTATGGGGCCAACGTCCTGACTTAC. As protein: CASGWNYGANVLTY.

This clonotype is termed medium-sized (0.01 to 0.1%). The V call is TRBV5-5, the J call TRBJ1-5; D is possibly TRBD1 (6 bases). The germline V and J ends were trimmed by 4 bases and 6 bases, with 14 bases remaining between them. The CDR3 consists of 14 residues. Germline V gene data show CDR1 as SGHKS and CDR2 as YYEKEE (reference sequence). CDR3 sequence (DNA): TGTGCCAGCAGCAGCGGGGGGGCAGGTCAGCCCCAGCATTTT. Its translation: CASSSGGAGQPQHF.

A note on this clonotype: It is likely a read error, because the conserved phenylalanine at the end of the CDR3 is missing. This chain uses TRBV4-3 with TRBJ1-5, with 9 nucleotides matching TRBD1. The germline V gene has CDR1 LGHNA and CDR2 YSLEER. The J segment lost 2 bases and the V segment lost 4 bases, leaving 9 bases of the junction unmatched. The CDR3 length is 17 residues. CDR3 region: CASSRTTQGAGNQPQHI. The CDR3, as DNA: TGCGCCAGCAGCCGAACTACACAGGGGGCCGGCAATCAGCCCCAGCATATT.

About this clonotype: At one of its ends the junction is not consistent with the germline gene, which may arise from a read error. The chain employs TRBV4-2 and TRBJ2-7, with 10 bases identical to TRBD1. Germline CDR1 and CDR2: LGHNA and YNFKEQ. The CDR3 totals 17 residues. In nucleotides, the CDR3 is TGTGCCAGCAGCCAAGAGACACTCGAGACAGGGGGCTGGGAGCGGTACTTC. Protein: CASSQETLETGGWERYF.

About this clonotype itself: This is likely a read error, given that the CDR3 carries no conserved phenylalanine or tryptophan at its end. The V call is TRBV29-1, the J call TRBJ2-3; a weak D match, TRBD2 (7 bases). The CDR3 runs to 14 residues. The V end was cut by 6 bases, the J end by 6 bases, with 19 bases between. CDR1 is SQVTM, CDR2 ANQGSEA, per germline. The CDR3 DNA follows: TGCAGCGTCGCGACTAGCCGGAGGGGGGATACGCAGTATTCT. It yields the protein CSVATSRRGDTQYS.

On this clonotype itself: Without the conserved terminal phenylalanine or tryptophan, this CDR3 likely stems from a read error. V gene TRBV5-6 combines with J gene TRBJ2-3; TRBD2 aligns across 8 bases. V shed 5 bases, J shed 3 bases, and the junction held 8 bases outside the gene matches. The CDR3 extends over 15 amino acids. Germline V lookup: CDR1 SGHDT, CDR2 YYEEEE. For the CDR3, the DNA is TGTGCCAGCAGTTTGTTGGCGGGAGGAACAGATACGCAGTATTAT. Amino acid sequence: CASSLLAGGTDTQYY.

On this clonotype: The junction departs from germline at one end; a sequencing error may be responsible. The chain is built from TRBV24-1 and TRBJ2-3, with 10 bases identical to TRBD2. CDR1 is KGHDR and CDR2 is SFDVKD in the germline V gene. CDR3 length equals 16 residues. CDR3 region: CVTSEATSGLRDTQYF. As DNA, the CDR3 is TGTGTCACCAGTGAGGCGACTAGCGGGCTCCGAGATACGCAGTATTTT.

Notes on this clonotype: One end of the junction does not line up with germline, which may come from a read error. The chain combines TRBV6-1 with TRBJ2-4; a possible D gene is TRBD1 (7 bases). The CDR3 contains 16 residues. Looked up from germline, CDR1 is MNHNS and CDR2 is SASEGT. The CDR3 reads CASSAAGGFGKNIQYF. The CDR3 DNA reads TGTGCAAGCAGTGCCGCAGGGGGGTTCGGCAAAAACATTCAATACTTC.

A remark on this clonotype: The germline gene is not matched at one end of the junction; a read error may be the cause. The chain's CDR3 is CASCQVNPPWENGYTF. As DNA, the CDR3 is TGTGCCAGCTGCCAAGTTAACCCCCCGTGGGAAAATGGCTACACCTTT. The gene calls are TRBV14 and TRBJ1-2; the D is unclear. Germline V gene lookup returns CDR1 SGHDN and CDR2 FVKESK. The CDR3 is 16 residues long. The full variable domain, rest sourced from reference TRBV14 and TRBJ1-2, is EAGVTQFPSHSVIEKGQTVTLRCDPISGHDNLYWYRRVMGKEIKFLLHFVKESKQDESGMPNNRFLAERTGGTYSTLKVQPAELEDSGVYFCASCQVNPPWENGYTFGSGTRLTVV.